This is a list of T cell receptor beta chains from one sample in a study of blood T cell repertoires in COVID-19. Produced via immunoSEQ multiplex PCR; TCRdb's table is partial and in-frame only. The sample shows about 200,000 clones, roughly nine tenths of them seen only once. Sequencing input: peripheral blood. The receptors shown here come from a man aged 40-55 years with acute or convalescent COVID-19. Each CDR3 is given with its conserved first and last residue. The D gene is left open where the match is weak. Clone sizes are given selectively: once, few, many, or a class where the clone is expanded.

size,V,D,length,J,CDR3,DNA
.,TRBV27,TRBD1,15,TRBJ2-5,CASSLGTGAVETQYF,TGTGCCAGCAGTTTAGGGACAGGGGCCGTGGAGACCCAGTACTTC
.,TRBV10-2,.,13,TRBJ2-7,CASYRADAYEQYF,TGCGCCAGTTACAGGGCCGATGCCTACGAGCAGTACTTC
few,TRBV7-8,.,13,TRBJ1-1,CASSSQWDTEAFF,TGTGCCAGCAGCTCACAGTGGGACACTGAAGCTTTCTTT
.,TRBV11-1,TRBD1,14,TRBJ1-1,CASSLGQTNTEAFF,TGTGCCAGCAGCCTGGGACAGACGAACACTGAAGCTTTCTTT
.,TRBV6-5,.,15,TRBJ2-3,CASSLQGRSTDTQYF,TGTGCCAGCAGTTTACAGGGACGAAGCACAGATACGCAGTATTTT
.,TRBV19,.,15,TRBJ2-1,CASTALRGGPNEQFF,TGTGCCAGTACCGCCTTGAGGGGGGGACCCAATGAGCAGTTCTTC
.,TRBV28,.,13,TRBJ1-4,CASSTTLSEKLFF,TGTGCCAGCAGTACTACTCTAAGTGAAAAACTGTTTTTT
.,TRBV27,TRBD2,14,TRBJ2-1,CASSLLAGENEQFF,TGTGCCAGCAGTTTGCTAGCGGGAGAGAATGAGCAGTTCTTC
.,TRBV18,TRBD2,15,TRBJ2-1,CASSFSLSGGVKQFF,TGTGCCAGCTCATTTTCCCTTAGCGGGGGAGTCAAGCAGTTCTTC
.,TRBV28,TRBD1,14,TRBJ1-2,CASTPGDRAYGYTF,TGTGCCAGCACTCCGGGGGACAGGGCGTATGGCTACACCTTC
.,TRBV16,.,14,TRBJ1-6,CASRFGQGNSPLHF,TGTGCCAGCAGATTCGGGCAGGGGAATTCACCCCTCCACTTT
.,TRBV29-1,TRBD1,12,TRBJ1-1,CSVDRGPTEAFF,TGCAGCGTAGACAGGGGGCCAACTGAAGCTTTCTTT
.,TRBV28,TRBD1,14,TRBJ1-1,CASRTGLGDTEAFF,TGTGCCAGTAGGACAGGGCTAGGGGACACTGAAGCTTTCTTT
.,TRBV5-1,.,16,TRBJ2-1,CASSFGFRGSYNEQFF,TGCGCCAGCAGCTTCGGGTTCCGGGGCTCCTACAATGAGCAGTTCTTC
.,TRBV7-9,TRBD1,13,TRBJ1-2,CASSDRGGYGYTF,TGTGCCAGCAGCGACAGGGGAGGTTATGGCTACACCTTC
.,TRBV21-1,.,13,TRBJ2-1,CASSKAPGNEQFF,TGTGCCAGCAGCAAAGCGCCGGGTAATGAGCAGTTCTTC
.,TRBV6-1,.,15,TRBJ1-1,CASSEDYPGNTEAFF,TGTGCCAGCAGTGAAGATTACCCAGGGAACACTGAAGCTTTCTTT
.,TRBV7-9,.,14,TRBJ2-7,CASSSNRRAYEQYF,TGTGCCAGCAGCTCCAACCGGAGGGCCTACGAGCAGTACTTC
few,TRBV30,TRBD2,12,TRBJ2-7,CAWSEAGDQQYF,TGTGCCTGGAGTGAAGCGGGGGACCAGCAGTACTTC
.,TRBV7-8,TRBD2,15,TRBJ2-1,CASSLELAGRGEQFF,TGTGCCAGCAGCTTAGAACTAGCGGGAAGGGGTGAGCAGTTCTTC
.,TRBV19,TRBD1,19,TRBJ1-6,CASSIWGEGQNNIGSPLHF,TGTGCCAGTAGTATTTGGGGTGAGGGACAGAACAATATAGGATCACCCCTCCACTTT
.,TRBV9,TRBD1,15,TRBJ2-4,CASSVVPDRGNIQYF,TGTGCCAGCAGCGTAGTTCCGGACAGGGGTAACATTCAGTACTTC
.,TRBV7-9,.,14,TRBJ1-1,CASRYGGGNTEAFF,TGTGCCAGCAGGTACGGCGGGGGGAACACTGAAGCTTTCTTT
.,TRBV7-3,TRBD2,14,TRBJ2-1,CASGAGGWDNEQFF,TGTGCAAGCGGGGCGGGAGGTTGGGACAATGAGCAGTTCTTC
.,TRBV28,.,17,TRBJ2-3,CASSSPPPTDATDTQYF,TGTGCCAGCAGTTCCCCCCCTCCGACAGATGCAACAGATACGCAGTATTTT
.,TRBV6-1,TRBD1,16,TRBJ1-5,CASSGVGTVRNQPQHF,TGTGCCAGCAGTGGCGTAGGGACAGTGAGAAATCAGCCCCAGCATTTT
.,TRBV5-1,TRBD2,16,TRBJ2-5,CASSTGTSGGRETQYF,TGCGCCAGCAGCACCGGGACTAGCGGGGGAAGAGAGACCCAGTACTTC
.,TRBV15,.,13,TRBJ1-5,CATSSGGNQPQHF,TGTGCCACCAGCAGCGGGGGCAATCAGCCCCAGCATTTT
.,TRBV30,.,15,TRBJ1-1,CAWTPRGFMNTEAFF,TGTGCCTGGACTCCCCGGGGGTTCATGAACACTGAAGCTTTCTTT
.,TRBV6-5,.,15,TRBJ2-7,CASSRTGPESYEQYF,TGTGCCAGCAGCCGTACAGGACCGGAGTCCTACGAGCAGTACTTC
.,TRBV5-8,.,13,TRBJ1-4,CASTKEWNEKLFF,TGTGCCAGCACCAAGGAGTGGAATGAAAAACTGTTTTTT
.,TRBV21-1,.,17,TRBJ1-3,CASSAPGQGRSGNTIYF,TGTGCCAGCAGCGCTCCGGGACAGGGTCGCTCTGGAAACACCATATATTTT
.,TRBV5-5,.,16,TRBJ1-4,CASSLFPLRTDEKLFF,TGTGCCAGCAGCTTGTTTCCTTTGCGGACAGATGAAAAACTGTTTTTT
.,TRBV25-1,.,12,TRBJ2-7,CASSLQGYEQYF,TGTGCCAGCAGTTTACAGGGTTACGAGCAGTACTTC
.,TRBV9,TRBD2,15,TRBJ2-5,CASSLLGLAGETQYF,TGTGCCAGCAGCCTTTTGGGACTAGCCGGTGAGACCCAGTACTTC
few,TRBV7-9,.,13,TRBJ2-7,CASSFQVAYEQYF,TGTGCCAGCAGCTTTCAGGTGGCCTACGAGCAGTACTTC
once,TRBV30,.,13,TRBJ2-5,CAWSEVAEETQYF,TGTGCCTGGAGTGAAGTGGCGGAAGAGACCCAGTACTTC
.,TRBV28,TRBD2,17,TRBJ2-3,CASSLLLAAQSTDTQYF,TGTGCCAGCAGTTTATTACTAGCGGCTCAAAGCACAGATACGCAGTATTTT
.,TRBV7-2,.,13,TRBJ2-5,CASSPQAGETQYF,TGTGCCAGCAGCCCCCAGGCCGGAGAGACCCAGTACTTC